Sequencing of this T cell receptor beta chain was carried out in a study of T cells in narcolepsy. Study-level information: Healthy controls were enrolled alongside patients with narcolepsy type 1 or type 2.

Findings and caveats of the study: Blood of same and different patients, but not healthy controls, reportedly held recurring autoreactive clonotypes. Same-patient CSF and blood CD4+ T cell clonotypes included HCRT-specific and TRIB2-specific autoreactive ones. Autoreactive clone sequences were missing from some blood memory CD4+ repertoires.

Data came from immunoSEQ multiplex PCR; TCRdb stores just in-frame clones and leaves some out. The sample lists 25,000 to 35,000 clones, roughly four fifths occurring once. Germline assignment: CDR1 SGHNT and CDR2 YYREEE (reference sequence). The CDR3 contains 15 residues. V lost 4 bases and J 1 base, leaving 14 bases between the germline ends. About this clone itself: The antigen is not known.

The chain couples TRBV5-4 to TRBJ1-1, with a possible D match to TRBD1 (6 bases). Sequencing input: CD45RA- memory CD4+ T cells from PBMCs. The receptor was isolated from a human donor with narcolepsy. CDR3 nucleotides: TGTGCCAGCAGCCCACTGGACAGAGCGAACACTGAAGCTTTCTTT. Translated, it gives CASSPLDRANTEAFF.